The following is a TCR beta chain sequence with its context. Participants came from about 24 US areas, aged about 18 to 95 years. Cohort placement rested on clinical history that participants reported themselves. TCRdb's copy holds only in-frame clones and misses some; the assay was immunoSEQ multiplex PCR. This sample has some 220,000 clones, with 85% to 90% found just once. The sample comes from a study of blood T cell repertoires in COVID-19. Across the whole study: Collection of acute and convalescent COVID-19 samples took place in the United States, Italy and Spain.

This TCR was recovered from a woman aged 18-30 years in a cohort exposed to, infected with or recovered from COVID-19 (not recorded which). Sequenced: PBMCs or T cells enriched from blood (not recorded which).

In DNA form, the CDR3 reads TGTGCCAGCAGCCCTGGACAAGGTTTTGAAGCTTTCTTT. Translation: CASSPGQGFEAFF. V gene TRBV28 combines with J gene TRBJ1-1; tentatively, D is TRBD1 (5 bases). CDR1 and CDR2 (germline): MDHEN, SYDVKM. CDR3 length equals 13 residues. The V end lost 6 bases, the J end lost 7 bases, and 15 bases lay between the germline ends. Full variable domain (rest looked up from reference TRBV28 and TRBJ1-1): DVKVTQSSRYLVKRTGEKVFLECVQDMDHENMFWYRQDPGLGLRLIYFSYDVKMKEKGDIPEGYSVSREKKERFSLILESASTNQTSMYLCASSPGQGFEAFFGQGTRLTVV.